This T cell receptor beta chain was recovered during a study of T cell responses to AZD1222 COVID-19 vaccine. The data were produced by immunoSEQ multiplex PCR, yet TCRdb's version contains in-frame clones alone and is incomplete. The sample records 120,000 to 150,000 clones, approximately 86% being singletons. Worth noting for this clone: The target antigen is unknown.

Between the trimmed V and J ends, which lost 10 bases and 2 bases, there was a span of 15 bases. Germline V gene data show CDR1 as LNHDA and CDR2 as SQIVND (reference sequence). There are 14 residues in the CDR3. Study-level results: Nearly half of spike-specific TCRs reportedly target unmutated variant regions.

This sequence was found in an adult who received the MenACWY meningococcal vaccine as a control. Source: peripheral blood, taken 28 days after the second dose of the MenACWY control vaccine. This chain uses TRBV19 with TRBJ1-3; D perhaps matches TRBD1 (6 bases). Here the CDR3 reads CATNPGTPGNTIYF. The CDR3, as DNA: TGTGCCACTAACCCCGGGACACCTGGAAACACCATATATTTT.